A single sample gave rise to the 19 T cell receptor beta chains below, sequenced in a study of low-dose radiotherapy and immunotherapy resistance in tumors. TRAV and TRBV primers primed cDNA for both TCRalpha and TCRbeta. The authors ran roughly 20 PCR cycles to amplify TCRs with a constant-region primer and V-primer adapter. Each CDR3 protein gets one entry after TCRdb re-called the reads with MiXCR. The table lists about 14,000 distinct CDR3 sequences, roughly 52% of them singletons, with about 3.7% in the top ten. The receptors were gathered from a human donor with advanced metastatic prostate, ovarian, gallbladder or colorectal cancer (not recorded which). This table probably holds off-target reads from a library built for another chain.

CDR3 nucleotide sequence: TGCGCCAGCAGCTTCCTTTTGGCGTCGGGCCGTGGGCCGACGAACACCGGGGAGCTGTTTTTT. It specifies CASSFLLASGRGPTNTGELFF. The gene calls are TRBV5-1 and TRBJ2-2; no clear D. V shed 2 bases and J shed 0 bases, with 26 bases lying between them. The CDR3 extends over 21 amino acids. Germline CDR1 SGHRS, CDR2 YFSETQ.

The chain joins TRBV11-2 to TRBJ2-2; D remains unclear. The CDR3 spans 13 residues. Trimming took off 1 base at V and 6 bases at J, with 6 bases between the two ends. In germline, CDR1 is SGHAT, CDR2 FQNNGV. As DNA, the CDR3 is TGTGCCAGCAGCTTAGTAGGTGCCGGGGAGCTGTTTTTT. Protein: CASSLVGAGELFF.

The rearrangement links TRBV28 to TRBJ2-7; no definite D call. Trimming left V 3 bases short and J 2 bases short, with 11 bases between. This CDR3 contains 14 residues. The germline V gene has CDR1 MDHEN and CDR2 SYDVKM. This chain's CDR3 is CASSFSGSTYEQYF. DNA of the CDR3: TGTGCCAGCAGTTTCTCGGGTTCTACCTACGAGCAGTACTTC. The full variable domain, rest sourced from reference TRBV28 and TRBJ2-7, is DVKVTQSSRYLVKRTGEKVFLECVQDMDHENMFWYRQDPGLGLRLIYFSYDVKMKEKGDIPEGYSVSREKKERFSLILESASTNQTSMYLCASSFSGSTYEQYFGPGTRLTVT.

A few counts support this clonotype. The V and J genes are TRBV28 and TRBJ2-3, with 11 bases matching TRBD2. V gave up 5 bases and J gave up 0 bases; unmatched junction bases: 4. This CDR3 contains 16 residues. From germline, CDR1 is MDHEN and CDR2 SYDVKM. CDR3 residues: CASSPGTSGSTDTQYF. The CDR3 nucleotides are TGTGCCAGCAGTCCCGGGACTAGCGGAAGCACAGATACGCAGTATTTT.

The rearrangement joins TRBV10-2 to TRBJ2-2; perhaps TRBD2 as D (5 bases). Trimming shortened V by 6 bases and J by 8 bases, and 13 bases separated the two germline ends. This CDR3 spans 13 amino acids. CDR1 WSHSY and CDR2 SAAADI come from the germline V gene. CDR3 in amino acids: CASRHGVRGELFF. For the CDR3, the DNA is TGCGCCAGCAGGCACGGGGTTAGGGGGGAGCTGTTTTTT.

A few counts support this clonotype. This CDR3 reads CSAREGSGSYTQYF. CDR3 sequence (DNA): TGCAGTGCTAGAGAGGGTAGCGGGAGCTATACGCAGTATTTT. The V gene is TRBV20-1, the J gene TRBJ2-3, with 9 bases aligning to TRBD2. The CDR3 length is 14 residues. V trimming: 0 bases; J trimming: 7 bases; junction bases outside the gene matches: 5. Germline CDR1 and CDR2: DFQATT and SNEGSKA (reference sequence).

CDR3 protein: CASSSDSGGYTF. CDR3 nucleotide sequence: TGTGCCAGCAGCTCGGACAGTGGCGGCTACACCTTC. This sequence joins TRBV9 and TRBJ1-2, with D maybe TRBD1 (6 bases). The V gene's germline CDR1 is SGDLS and CDR2 YYNGEE. The CDR3 has 12 residues. Deletions cut 4 bases from V and 8 bases from J, with 12 bases between.

This clonotype has more than one count but fewer than ten. The chain couples TRBV7-2 to TRBJ2-1; TRBD2 agrees at 12 bases. This CDR3 comprises 14 residues. Germline CDR1 is SGHTA and CDR2 is FQGNSA. The J segment lost 8 bases and the V segment lost 6 bases, leaving 5 bases of the junction unmatched. CDR3 sequence: CASRLAGGGDEQFF. The CDR3 bases are TGTGCCAGCAGGCTAGCGGGAGGGGGGGATGAGCAGTTCTTC.

This clonotype was found once. The gene calls are TRBV7-8 and TRBJ2-7; TRBD2 might be the D (5 bases). Looked up from germline, CDR1 is SGHVS and CDR2 is FQNEAQ. CDR3 length equals 14 residues. Trimming took off 3 bases at V and 3 bases at J, with 12 bases between the two ends. The CDR3 DNA sequence: TGTGCCAGCAGCTTCCCGGGATTCGTCTACGAGCAGTACTTC. Residues: CASSFPGFVYEQYF.

V is TRBV20-1 and J is TRBJ2-7; TRBD1 might be the D (6 bases). The CDR3 has 15 amino acids. Trimming removed 2 bases from V and 3 bases from J, with 17 bases in between. Germline V gene lookup returns CDR1 DFQATT and CDR2 SNEGSKA (reference sequence). The CDR3 coding sequence is TGCAGTGCTAGATCATGGGACACAGAACTCTACGAGCAGTACTTC. This sequence encodes CSARSWDTELYEQYF.

This rearrangement joins TRBV4-1 to TRBJ2-5, with D perhaps TRBD1 (5 bases). The CDR3 is made up of 15 amino acids. V was cut by 2 bases and J by 4 bases, with 14 bases left in between. Germline CDR1 reads MGHRA; CDR2 reads YSYEKL. CDR3 protein: CASSQWEGAGETQYF. CDR3 sequence (DNA): TGCGCCAGCAGCCAATGGGAAGGGGCAGGAGAGACCCAGTACTTC.

The chain links TRBV4-1 to TRBJ1-1; a possible D gene is TRBD1 (6 bases). Germline loops: CDR1 MGHRA, CDR2 YSYEKL. CDR3 length: 14 residues. Between the trimmed V and J ends, which lost 4 bases and 0 bases, there was a span of 9 bases. The chain's CDR3 is CASSPGHLNTEAFF. CDR3 nucleotides: TGCGCCAGCAGCCCGGGACACTTGAACACTGAAGCTTTCTTT.

This rearrangement joins TRBV30 to TRBJ2-3; D is uncertain. Per the germline V gene, CDR1 is GTSNPN and CDR2 is SVGIG (reference sequence). Trimming took 7 bases from V and 4 from J, leaving 9 bases between them. The CDR3 runs to 11 residues. CDR3 nucleotides: TGTGCCTCCGGTTTGGCAGATACGCAGTATTTT. It translates to CASGLADTQYF.

This clonotype was seen a few times. This chain uses TRBV19 with TRBJ2-5, with 8 positions matching TRBD2. With V trimmed by 6 bases and J by 5 bases, 5 bases remained unmatched. The CDR3 sequence is 13 residues long. CDR1 and CDR2 from the germline V gene are LNHDA and SQIVND (reference sequence). In nucleotides, the CDR3 is TGTGCCAGTAGAAGGGGACTAGAGGAGACCCAGTACTTC. As protein: CASRRGLEETQYF.

This clonotype was seen only once. This rearrangement joins TRBV4-2 to TRBJ1-6; D is perhaps TRBD1 (6 bases). There are 16 residues in the CDR3. Germline V gene data show CDR1 as LGHNA and CDR2 as YNFKEQ. V lost 1 base, J lost 10 bases, and 17 bases lay in between. The DNA for the CDR3 is TGTGCCAGCAGCCAAGTTACGGACAGAGTTAGCTCACCCCTCCACTTT. Protein: CASSQVTDRVSSPLHF.

This clonotype was detected a few times. The chain employs TRBV20-1 and TRBJ2-1; D not resolved. There are 11 residues in the CDR3. Germline CDR1 reads DFQATT; CDR2 reads SNEGSKA (reference sequence). Trimming cost V 6 bases and J 9 bases, with 12 bases left between them. The CDR3 DNA reads TGCAGTGCCCATGACAATCCTGAGCAGTTCTTC. Translation: CSAHDNPEQFF.

The V call is TRBV20-1, the J call TRBJ2-7, with 9 bases fitting TRBD2. J gave up 2 bases and V 0 bases, and 5 bases lay outside the gene matches. Looked up from germline, CDR1 is DFQATT and CDR2 is SNEGSKA (reference sequence). The CDR3 covers 15 residues. The CDR3 sequence: CSARDRKRGAYEQYF. The CDR3 bases are TGCAGTGCTAGAGATAGGAAGCGGGGGGCCTACGAGCAGTACTTC.

The J gene is TRBJ2-1, the V gene TRBV20-1; 11 positions match TRBD2. Germline assignment: CDR1 DFQATT and CDR2 SNEGSKA (reference sequence). Trimming took 3 bases from V and 15 from J; bases not matched to a gene: 13. There are 14 residues in the CDR3. CDR3 DNA: TGCAGTGCTAGTTTTGTAGCGGGAGGGTATAGGCGGTTCTTC. This gives the protein CSASFVAGGYRRFF.

This clonotype has a handful of counts. The chain uses TRBV5-6 and TRBJ2-7; D is uncertain. This CDR3 is built from 12 residues. The V gene's germline CDR1 is SGHDT and CDR2 YYEEEE. V gave up 1 base and J gave up 3 bases, with 5 bases separating them. CDR3 nucleotide sequence: TGTGCCAGCAGCTTGTGGTTCTACGAGCAGTACTTC. Translation: CASSLWFYEQYF.